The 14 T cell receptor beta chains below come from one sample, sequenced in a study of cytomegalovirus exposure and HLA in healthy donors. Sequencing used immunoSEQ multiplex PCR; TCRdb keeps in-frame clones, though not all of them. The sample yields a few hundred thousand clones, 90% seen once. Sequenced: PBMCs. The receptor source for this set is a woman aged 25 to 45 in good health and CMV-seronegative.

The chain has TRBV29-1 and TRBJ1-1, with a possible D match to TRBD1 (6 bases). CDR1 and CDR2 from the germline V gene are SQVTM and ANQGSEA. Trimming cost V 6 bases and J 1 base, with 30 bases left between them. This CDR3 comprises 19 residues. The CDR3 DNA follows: TGCAGCGTCGACCCGGGGGGGGCACAGGCGCCTCGCGGGAACACTGAAGCTTTCTTT. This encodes CSVDPGGAQAPRGNTEAFF.

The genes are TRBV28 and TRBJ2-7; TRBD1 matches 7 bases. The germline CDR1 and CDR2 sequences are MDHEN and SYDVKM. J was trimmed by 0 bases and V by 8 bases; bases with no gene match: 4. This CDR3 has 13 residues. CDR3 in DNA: TGTGCCAGCCACGGACAGGACTCCTACGAGCAGTACTTC. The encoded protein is CASHGQDSYEQYF.

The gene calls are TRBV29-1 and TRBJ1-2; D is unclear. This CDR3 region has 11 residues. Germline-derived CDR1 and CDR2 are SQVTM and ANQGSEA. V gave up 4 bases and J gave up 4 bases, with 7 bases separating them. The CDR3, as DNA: TGCAGCGTTGTTCAATCCTATGGCTACACCTTC. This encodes CSVVQSYGYTF.

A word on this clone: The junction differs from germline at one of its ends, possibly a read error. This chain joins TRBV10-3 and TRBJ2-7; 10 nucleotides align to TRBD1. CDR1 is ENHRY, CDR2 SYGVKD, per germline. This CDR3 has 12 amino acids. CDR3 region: CAISAADRGTAF. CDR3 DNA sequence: TGTGCCATCAGTGCCGCGGACAGGGGGACGGCTTTC.

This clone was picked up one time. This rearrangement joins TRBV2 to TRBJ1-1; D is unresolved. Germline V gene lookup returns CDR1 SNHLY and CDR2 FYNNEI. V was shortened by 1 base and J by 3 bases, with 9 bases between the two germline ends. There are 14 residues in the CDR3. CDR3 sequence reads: CASSEGLSDTEAFF. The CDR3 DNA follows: TGTGCCAGCAGTGAAGGTCTTTCGGACACTGAAGCTTTCTTT.

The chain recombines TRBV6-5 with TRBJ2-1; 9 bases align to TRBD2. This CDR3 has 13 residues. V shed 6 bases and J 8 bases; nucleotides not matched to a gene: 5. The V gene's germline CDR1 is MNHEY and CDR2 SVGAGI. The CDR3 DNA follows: TGTGCCAGCAGATTAGCGGGAGTAGATGAGCAGTTCTTC. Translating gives CASRLAGVDEQFF.

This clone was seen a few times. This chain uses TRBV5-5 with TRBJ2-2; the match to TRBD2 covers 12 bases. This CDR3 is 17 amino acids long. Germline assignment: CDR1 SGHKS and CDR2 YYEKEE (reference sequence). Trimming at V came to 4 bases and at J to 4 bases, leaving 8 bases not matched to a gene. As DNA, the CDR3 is TGTGCCAGCAGCCAAGTGCCTAGCGGGAGGGTCACCGGGGAGCTGTTTTTT. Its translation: CASSQVPSGRVTGELFF.

The CDR3 region is CASSLFGTSGSYEQYF. DNA for the CDR3: TGCGCCAGCAGCTTGTTTGGGACTAGCGGGAGCTACGAGCAGTACTTC. This chain uses TRBV5-1 with TRBJ2-7, with 14 bases aligning to TRBD2. The CDR3 spans 16 residues. Germline CDR1 and CDR2: SGHRS and YFSETQ. J was trimmed by 3 bases and V by 1 base; bases with no gene match: 3.

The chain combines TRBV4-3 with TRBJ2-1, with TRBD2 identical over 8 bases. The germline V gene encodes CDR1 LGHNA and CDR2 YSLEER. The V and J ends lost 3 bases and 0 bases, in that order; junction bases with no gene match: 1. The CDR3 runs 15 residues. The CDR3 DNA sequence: TGCGCCAGCAGCCAGGCGGGAGGCTCCTACAATGAGCAGTTCTTC. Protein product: CASSQAGGSYNEQFF.

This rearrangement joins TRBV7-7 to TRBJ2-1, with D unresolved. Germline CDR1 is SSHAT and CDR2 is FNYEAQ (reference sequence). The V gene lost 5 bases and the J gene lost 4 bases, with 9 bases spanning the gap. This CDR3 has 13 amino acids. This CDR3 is CASSPTGYNEQFF. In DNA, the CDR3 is TGTGCCAGCAGCCCTACTGGATACAATGAGCAGTTCTTC.

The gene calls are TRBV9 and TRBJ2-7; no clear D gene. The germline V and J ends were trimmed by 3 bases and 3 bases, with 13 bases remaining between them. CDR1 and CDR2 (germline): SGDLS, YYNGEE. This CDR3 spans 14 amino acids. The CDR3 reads CASSGGPWDYEQYF. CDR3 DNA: TGTGCCAGCAGCGGAGGCCCTTGGGACTACGAGCAGTACTTC.

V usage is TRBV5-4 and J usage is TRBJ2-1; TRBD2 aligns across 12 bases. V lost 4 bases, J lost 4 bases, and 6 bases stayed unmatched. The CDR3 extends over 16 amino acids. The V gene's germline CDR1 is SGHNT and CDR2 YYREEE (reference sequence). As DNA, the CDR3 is TGTGCCAGCAGCCCGACTAGCGGGAGTTCTTACAATGAGCAGTTCTTC. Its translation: CASSPTSGSSYNEQFF.

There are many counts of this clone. The CDR3 bases are TGTGCCAGCAGCGTAGCTGCACAGGGGACTGGCTACACCTTC. The encoded protein is CASSVAAQGTGYTF. The chain joins TRBV9 to TRBJ1-2; 7 bases map to TRBD1. The germline V gene encodes CDR1 SGDLS and CDR2 YYNGEE. V dropped 0 bases and J dropped 7; count of bases not matched to a gene: 6. This CDR3 has 14 amino acids.

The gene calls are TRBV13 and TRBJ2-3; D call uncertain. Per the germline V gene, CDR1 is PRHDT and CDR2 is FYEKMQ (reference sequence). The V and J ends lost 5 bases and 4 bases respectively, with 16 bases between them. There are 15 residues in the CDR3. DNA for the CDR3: TGTGCCAGCAGCCCCACGACGGGTCTCGCAGATACGCAGTATTTT. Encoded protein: CASSPTTGLADTQYF.